These 15 T cell receptor beta chains share one sample of origin, sequenced in a study of regulatory T cells in long-lasting Graves disease. The TCR beta library used iRepertoire HTBI primers with Arm-PCR amplification of CDR3. TCRdb called the multiplex PCR reads again in MiXCR, with one record for every CDR3 protein. In the table there are about 530,000 distinct CDR3 sequences, around 15% of which are singletons. The time point here: newly diagnosed GD, antithyroid drugs for less than 3 months. TCR sequences were obtained from RNA taken from PBMCs. This sample was also put to use in a study of T cells in Graves' hyperthyroidism and ophthalmopathy.

Sequenced material: peripheral blood mononuclear cells (PBMCs), taken at new diagnosis, from a patient treated with antithyroid drugs. The receptors derive from a woman aged 35 to 60 with Graves disease.

This clonotype was observed many times. The chain employs TRBV30 and TRBJ2-1, with 7 bases lining up with TRBD1. The V gene's germline CDR1 is GTSNPN and CDR2 SVGIG (reference sequence). The ends lost 5 bases at V and 4 bases at J; junction bases unmatched: 5. The CDR3 consists of 13 residues. The CDR3 nucleotides are TGTGCCTGGGTTAGACAGGGATACAATGAGCAGTTCTTC. It yields the protein CAWVRQGYNEQFF.

This chain joins TRBV20-1 and TRBJ2-1, with 14 bases lining up with TRBD2. CDR1 and CDR2 from the germline V gene are DFQATT and SNEGSKA (reference sequence). J gave up 4 bases and V 5 bases, and 4 bases lay outside the gene matches. The CDR3 runs 15 residues. DNA for the CDR3: TGCAGTGCTCCCGGACTAGCGGGGGGTTACAATGAGCAGTTCTTC. The encoded protein is CSAPGLAGGYNEQFF.

The V and J genes are TRBV6-1 and TRBJ1-3; 9 bases line up with TRBD1. Looked up from germline, CDR1 is MNHNS and CDR2 is SASEGT. J gave up 3 bases and V 6 bases, and 3 bases lay outside the gene matches. The CDR3 extends over 14 amino acids. The CDR3 protein is CASRTGGFGNTIYF. The DNA for the CDR3 is TGTGCCAGCAGAACAGGGGGCTTTGGAAACACCATATATTTT.

Many counts were recorded for this clonotype. The chain carries TRBV2 and TRBJ2-3, with D unclear. This CDR3 has 13 amino acids. Germline values: CDR1 SNHLY, CDR2 FYNNEI. With 4 bases removed from V and 2 bases from J, the gap between germline ends came to 7 bases. Written as DNA, the CDR3 is TGTGCCAGCAGTGTAGTTTTCACAGATACGCAGTATTTT. Its translation: CASSVVFTDTQYF. The complete variable domain, with remaining parts taken from reference TRBV2 and TRBJ2-3, reads EPEVTQTPSHQVTQMGQEVILRCVPISNHLYFYWYRQILGQKVEFLVSFYNNEISEKSEIFDDQFSVERPDGSNFTLKIRSTKLEDSAMYFCASSVVFTDTQYFGPGTRLTVL.

V and J are TRBV10-3 and TRBJ2-7; D assignment may be TRBD1 or TRBD2 (7 bases each). The CDR3 has 15 amino acids. Germline V gene data show CDR1 as ENHRY and CDR2 as SYGVKD. V lost 3 bases and J 5 bases, leaving 17 bases between the germline ends. The CDR3 region is CAISEGGGGQHEQYF. In DNA, the CDR3 is TGTGCCATCAGTGAAGGGGGCGGGGGCCAACACGAGCAGTACTTC.

The chain is built from TRBV6-4 and TRBJ1-2; D is perhaps TRBD1 (6 bases). CDR3 length equals 12 residues. Per the germline V gene, CDR1 is MRHNA and CDR2 is SNTAGT. V was cut by 2 bases and J by 7 bases, with 8 bases left in between. The CDR3 DNA is TGTGCCAGCAGTGACACAGGGTCTGGCTACACCTTC. It is translated as CASSDTGSGYTF.

This rearrangement joins TRBV29-1 to TRBJ1-3; D possibly corresponds to TRBD1 (5 bases). The germline V and J ends were trimmed by 7 bases and 2 bases, with 12 bases remaining between them. The germline V gene has CDR1 SQVTM and CDR2 ANQGSEA. The CDR3 extends over 13 amino acids. The CDR3 sequence: CSAPSGPGNTIYF. CDR3 coding DNA: TGCAGCGCCCCGTCGGGGCCTGGAAACACCATATATTTT.

This clonotype appeared many times. The CDR3 DNA reads as TGTGCCAGCTCGCCCTCTCAAATGACTCATGAAAAACTGTTTTTT. Its translation: CASSPSQMTHEKLFF. The V and J genes are TRBV18 and TRBJ1-4; D is unresolved. V was cut by 6 bases and J by 6 bases, with 17 bases left in between. CDR1 and CDR2 from the germline V gene are KGHSH and LQKENI. This CDR3 comprises 15 residues. Full variable domain (remainder filled in from reference TRBV18 and TRBJ1-4): NAGVMQNPRHLVRRRGQEARLRCSPMKGHSHVYWYRQLPEEGLKFMVYLQKENIIDESGMPKERFSAEFPKEGPSILRIQQVVRGDSAAYFCASSPSQMTHEKLFFGSGTQLSVL.

This clonotype was seen many times. The CDR3 here is CSATFRDGYTF. Here the CDR3 DNA reads TGCAGTGCTACCTTTAGGGATGGCTACACCTTC. The chain recombines TRBV20-1 with TRBJ1-2; D unclear. The germline V gene has CDR1 DFQATT and CDR2 SNEGSKA (reference sequence). V was trimmed by 4 bases and J by 6 bases, leaving 9 bases between them. CDR3 length: 11 residues.

This clonotype was seen ten or more times. CDR3: CASSRDSSSGNTIYF. The CDR3 DNA is TGTGCCAGCAGTAGGGACAGCAGCTCTGGAAACACCATATATTTT. The J gene is TRBJ1-3, the V gene TRBV6-1; 7 bases fit TRBD1. J gave up 0 bases and V 5 bases, and 4 bases lay outside the gene matches. The CDR3 has 15 amino acids. CDR1 and CDR2 from the germline V gene are MNHNS and SASEGT.

This clonotype was picked up many times. This sequence joins TRBV2 and TRBJ1-2; the D gene is possibly TRBD1 (6 bases). CDR1 and CDR2 (germline): SNHLY, FYNNEI. There are 13 residues in the CDR3. Trimming pared 5 bases from V and 3 bases from J, leaving 10 bases between. CDR3 nucleotide sequence: TGTGCCAGCAGTACCGGGACATACTATGGCTACACCTTC. Protein product: CASSTGTYYGYTF.

V usage is TRBV7-8 and J usage is TRBJ1-1; D may be TRBD1 (6 bases). This CDR3 region has 16 residues. Trimming removed 5 bases from V and 4 bases from J, with 20 bases in between. Germline assignment: CDR1 SGHVS and CDR2 FQNEAQ. For the CDR3, the DNA is TGTGCCAGCAGCCCCAGGACAGCGATCGCTGGCACTGAAGCTTTCTTT. It specifies CASSPRTAIAGTEAFF.

The chain employs TRBV20-1 and TRBJ1-4, with D unclear. Per germline, CDR1 DFQATT and CDR2 SNEGSKA (reference sequence). V dropped 1 base and J dropped 3 bases, with 15 bases sitting between them. The CDR3 length is 16 residues. In nucleotides, the CDR3 is TGCAGTGCTAGAGGGTCGGGTTCCGGAGCTAATGAAAAACTGTTTTTT. Translation gives CSARGSGSGANEKLFF.

This clonotype was seen a handful of times. The gene calls are TRBV6-2 or TRBV6-3 and TRBJ1-1, with 7 bases fitting TRBD1. There are 13 residues in the CDR3. Trimming took 6 bases from V and 3 from J; bases not matched to a gene: 4. Looked up from germline, CDR1 is MNHEY and CDR2 is SVGEGT. The CDR3 is CASRQGQYTEAFF. Written as DNA, the CDR3 is TGTGCCAGCAGACAGGGACAGTACACTGAAGCTTTCTTT.

This clonotype was found once. This chain connects TRBV2 to TRBJ1-5; no reliable D call. Germline CDR1 and CDR2: SNHLY and FYNNEI. The length of the CDR3 is 17 residues. V dropped 8 bases and J dropped 0 bases, with 20 bases sitting between them. The CDR3 bases are TGTGCCAGCTCACAAACGTCAGCGACAAATAGCAATCAGCCCCAGCATTTT. Translating it yields CASSQTSATNSNQPQHF.